A single sample is the source of the 16 T cell receptor beta chains below, sequenced in a study of OX40 agonist ivuxolimab in advanced cancers. Clones were read by immunoSEQ multiplex PCR, and TCRdb kept only the in-frame ones, dropping some. The data show 27,000 or so clones, 70% to 90% seen once. The sequences come from CD4+ or CD8+ T cells sorted from blood, collected in a trial of the OX40 agonist ivuxolimab. Receptors were obtained from an adult with an advanced solid tumor such as melanoma, head and neck, liver or kidney cancer.

The chain combines TRBV28 with TRBJ2-7, with 9 positions matching TRBD1. With V trimmed by 8 bases and J by 2 bases, 22 bases remained unmatched. The V gene's germline CDR1 is MDHEN and CDR2 SYDVKM. The CDR3 covers 19 residues. CDR3 sequence reads: CASALGTGIGGGGTYEQYF. Here the CDR3 DNA reads TGTGCCAGCGCCCTAGGGACAGGGATCGGTGGCGGGGGCACCTACGAGCAGTACTTC.

The gene calls are TRBV9 and TRBJ2-1; D remains unclear. CDR3 length equals 16 residues. Germline CDR1 is SGDLS and CDR2 is YYNGEE. The V gene lost 0 bases and the J gene lost 0 bases, with 10 bases spanning the gap. The CDR3 protein is CASSVVDLSSYNEQFF. CDR3 nucleotide sequence: TGTGCCAGCAGCGTAGTGGACCTCAGCTCCTACAATGAGCAGTTCTTC. The full variable domain, rest sourced from reference TRBV9 and TRBJ2-1, is DSGVTQTPKHLITATGQRVTLRCSPRSGDLSVYWYQQSLDQGLQFLIQYYNGEERAKGNILERFSAQQFPDLHSELNLSSLELGDSALYFCASSVVDLSSYNEQFFGPGTRLTVL.

The V gene is TRBV14, the J gene TRBJ2-3; the D is unclear. This CDR3 has 12 amino acids. Per germline, CDR1 SGHDN and CDR2 FVKESK. The ends were cut back, 3 bases at V and 4 bases at J, with 5 bases in the middle. The CDR3 DNA reads TGTGCCAGCAGCCATACGGCAGATACGCAGTATTTT. Translating it yields CASSHTADTQYF. Combining the CDR3 with reference TRBV14 and TRBJ2-3 gives the whole variable domain EAGVTQFPSHSVIEKGQTVTLRCDPISGHDNLYWYRRVMGKEIKFLLHFVKESKQDESGMPNNRFLAERTGGTYSTLKVQPAELEDSGVYFCASSHTADTQYFGPGTRLTVL.

This clone was seen a few times. At one end, the junction sequence differs from germline, possibly due to a read error. V gene TRBV2 combines with J gene TRBJ2-7, with D hard to call. Germline V gives CDR1 SNHLY, CDR2 FYNNEI. The CDR3 runs 11 residues. Here the CDR3 reads CASSGKRLPRF. The CDR3 nucleotides read TGTGCCAGCAGTGGAAAAAGGCTCCCAAGATTC.

The chain joins TRBV5-1 to TRBJ2-7; TRBD1 is a possible D gene (6 bases). CDR1 is SGHRS and CDR2 is YFSETQ in the germline V gene. The CDR3 loop spans 15 amino acids. Trimming pared 0 bases from V and 5 bases from J, leaving 15 bases between. CDR3 DNA sequence: TGCGCCAGCAGCTTGGCCGGCAGGGGCCCCCACGAGCAGTACTTC. It translates to CASSLAGRGPHEQYF.

The chain uses TRBV25-1 and TRBJ2-1; 9 nucleotides line up with TRBD1. Germline V gene lookup returns CDR1 MGHDK and CDR2 SYGVNS. The CDR3 totals 16 residues. The V and J ends lost 4 bases and 3 bases, in that order; junction bases with no gene match: 7. For the CDR3, the DNA is TGTGCCAGCAGTGCAGGGACAGGGATTTACTACAATGAGCAGTTCTTC. It encodes CASSAGTGIYYNEQFF.

The V and J genes are TRBV5-1 and TRBJ2-7; 9 bases line up with TRBD1. J was trimmed by 3 bases and V by 3 bases; bases with no gene match: 1. The CDR3 has 13 residues. In germline, CDR1 is SGHRS, CDR2 YFSETQ. CDR3 DNA: TGCGCCAGCAGCTCGGGACAGGGCTACGAGCAGTACTTC. The encoded protein is CASSSGQGYEQYF.

The rearrangement joins TRBV10-3 to TRBJ2-7; 7 bases are a match to TRBD2. With 10 bases clipped from V and 4 bases from J, the junction kept 16 bases outside the gene matches. This CDR3 region has 15 residues. Germline assignment: CDR1 ENHRY and CDR2 SYGVKD. The CDR3 spells CASSPRLAVGYEQYF. The CDR3, as DNA: TGTGCCAGCAGCCCGAGGCTAGCGGTGGGTTACGAGCAGTACTTC.

By share, this clone counts as medium-sized. The chain joins TRBV19 to TRBJ2-1; D call uncertain. Trimming shortened V by 9 bases and J by 8 bases, and 17 bases separated the two germline ends. This CDR3 spans 13 amino acids. Germline lookup yields CDR1 LNHDA and CDR2 SQIVND (reference sequence). The CDR3 nucleotides are TGTGCCAGCAGCCTCTACCATGGCGATGAGCAGTTCTTC. Its protein product is CASSLYHGDEQFF.

The chain couples TRBV15 to TRBJ1-5; TRBD1 is a possible D gene (5 bases). Germline loops: CDR1 LNHNV, CDR2 YYDKDF (reference sequence). The CDR3 is 15 amino acids. Trimming cost V 0 bases and J 4 bases, with 10 bases left between them. The CDR3 loop is CATSRDRGMNQPQHF. In DNA, the CDR3 is TGTGCCACCAGCAGAGATCGGGGCATGAATCAGCCCCAGCATTTT.

In its sample, this clone was seen once. The rearrangement uses TRBV30 and TRBJ2-7, with a possible D match to TRBD2 (5 bases). The germline gives CDR1 GTSNPN, CDR2 SVGIG (reference sequence). Trimming took 0 bases from V and 5 from J, leaving 11 bases between them. The CDR3 contains 13 residues. CDR3 DNA: TGTGCCTGGAGTGTCTCGGACTGGGACGAGCAGTACTTC. Its translation: CAWSVSDWDEQYF.

The CDR3 DNA follows: TGCGCCAGCAGCCAAAGGATTGGACAGGGAGGTGGTGGCTACACCTTC. Residues: CASSQRIGQGGGGYTF. The chain carries TRBV4-1 and TRBJ1-2; 8 nucleotides line up with TRBD1. The germline gives CDR1 MGHRA, CDR2 YSYEKL. The V and J ends lost 2 bases and 7 bases, in that order; junction bases with no gene match: 12. The CDR3 has 16 amino acids.

The J gene is TRBJ2-5, the V gene TRBV18, with TRBD1 matching 12 bases. Losses at the gene ends were 2 bases for V and 5 bases for J; bases not matched to a gene: 3. Germline CDR1 is KGHSH and CDR2 is LQKENI. The CDR3 runs 15 residues. This CDR3 is CASSPWDRGQETQYF. For the CDR3, the DNA is TGTGCCAGCTCACCATGGGACAGGGGGCAGGAGACCCAGTACTTC.

The CDR3 protein is CSVEDLTGGYEQFF. CDR3 nucleotide sequence: TGCAGCGTTGAAGATCTGACAGGGGGTTATGAGCAGTTCTTC. V is TRBV29-1 and J is TRBJ2-1; 9 nucleotides line up with TRBD1. The J segment lost 8 bases and the V segment lost 0 bases, leaving 5 bases of the junction unmatched. The CDR3 extends over 14 amino acids. Germline values: CDR1 SQVTM, CDR2 ANQGSEA.

The gene calls are TRBV11-2 and TRBJ2-5; D unclear. V lost 5 bases to trimming and J lost 5 bases, with 9 bases between them. Germline CDR1 SGHAT, CDR2 FQNNGV. The CDR3 runs 12 residues. Here the CDR3 reads CASSLHGETQYF. For the CDR3, the DNA is TGTGCCAGCAGCCTTCATGGGGAGACCCAGTACTTC. The whole variable domain, remainder taken from reference TRBV11-2 and TRBJ2-5, is EAGVAQSPRYKIIEKRQSVAFWCNPISGHATLYWYQQILGQGPKLLIQFQNNGVVDDSQLPKDRFSAERLKGVDSTLKIQPAKLEDSAVYLCASSLHGETQYFGPGTRLLVL.

J is TRBJ2-7 and V is TRBV6-5; D not resolved. V lost 5 bases to trimming and J lost 2 bases, with 7 bases between them. CDR1 and CDR2 (germline): MNHEY, SVGAGI. The CDR3 has 12 residues. CDR3 nucleotide sequence: TGTGCCAGCAGTGAAGGGACCTACGAGCAGTACTTC. This sequence encodes CASSEGTYEQYF.